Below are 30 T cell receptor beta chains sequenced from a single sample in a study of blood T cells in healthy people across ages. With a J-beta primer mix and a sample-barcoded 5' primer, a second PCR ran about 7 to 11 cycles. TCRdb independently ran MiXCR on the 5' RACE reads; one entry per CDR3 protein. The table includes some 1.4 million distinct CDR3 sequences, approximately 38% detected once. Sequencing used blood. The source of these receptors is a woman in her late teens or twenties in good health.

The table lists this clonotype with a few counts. This CDR3 is CSARDTGGPYNEQFF. The DNA for the CDR3 is TGCAGTGCTAGAGATACAGGGGGCCCCTACAATGAGCAGTTCTTC. The chain carries TRBV20-1 and TRBJ2-1, with 9 positions matching TRBD1. Per germline, CDR1 DFQATT and CDR2 SNEGSKA (reference sequence). This CDR3 comprises 15 residues. J lost 2 bases, V lost 0 bases, and 2 bases had no gene match.

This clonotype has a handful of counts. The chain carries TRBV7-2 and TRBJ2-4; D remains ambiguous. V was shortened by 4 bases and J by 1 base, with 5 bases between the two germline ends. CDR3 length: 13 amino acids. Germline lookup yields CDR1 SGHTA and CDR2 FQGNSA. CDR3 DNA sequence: TGTGCCAGCAGCTCGGCGGCCAAAAACATTCAGTACTTC. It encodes CASSSAAKNIQYF.

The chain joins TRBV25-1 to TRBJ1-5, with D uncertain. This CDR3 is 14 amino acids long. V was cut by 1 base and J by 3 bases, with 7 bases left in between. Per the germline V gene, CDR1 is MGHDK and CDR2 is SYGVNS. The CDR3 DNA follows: TGTGCCAGCAGTGAATCGGGAATCAATCAGCCCCAGCATTTT. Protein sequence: CASSESGINQPQHF. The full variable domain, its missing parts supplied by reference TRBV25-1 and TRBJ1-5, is EADIYQTPRYLVIGTGKKITLECSQTMGHDKMYWYQQDPGMELHLIHYSYGVNSTEKGDLSSESTVSRIRTEHFPLTLESARPSHTSQYLCASSESGINQPQHFGDGTRLSIL.

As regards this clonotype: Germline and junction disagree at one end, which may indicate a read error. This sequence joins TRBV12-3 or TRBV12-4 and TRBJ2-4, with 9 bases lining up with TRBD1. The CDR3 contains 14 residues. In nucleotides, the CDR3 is TGTGTCAGCAGTCCAACCGGACAGGGGAACATTCAGTACTTC. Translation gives CVSSPTGQGNIQYF.

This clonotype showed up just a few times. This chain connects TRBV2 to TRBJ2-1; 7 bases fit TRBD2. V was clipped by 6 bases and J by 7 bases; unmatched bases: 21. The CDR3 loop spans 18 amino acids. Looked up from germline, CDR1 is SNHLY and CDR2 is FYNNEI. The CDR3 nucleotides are TGTGCCAGCAGCCAGACTAGCCTAAGATCGTCTACTACAAATGAGCAGTTCTTC. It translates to CASSQTSLRSSTTNEQFF.

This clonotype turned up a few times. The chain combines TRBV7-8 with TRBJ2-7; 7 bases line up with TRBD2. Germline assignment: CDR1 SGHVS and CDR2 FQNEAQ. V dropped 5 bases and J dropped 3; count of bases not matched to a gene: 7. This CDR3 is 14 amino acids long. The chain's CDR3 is CASSESGNYYEQYF. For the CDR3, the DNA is TGTGCCAGCAGCGAGAGCGGGAACTACTACGAGCAGTACTTC. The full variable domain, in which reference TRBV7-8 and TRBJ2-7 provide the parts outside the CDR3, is GAGVSQSPRYKVAKRGQDVALRCDPISGHVSLFWYQQALGQGPEFLTYFQNEAQLDKSGLPSDRFFAERPEGSVSTLKIQRTQQEDSAVYLCASSESGNYYEQYFGPGTRLTVT.

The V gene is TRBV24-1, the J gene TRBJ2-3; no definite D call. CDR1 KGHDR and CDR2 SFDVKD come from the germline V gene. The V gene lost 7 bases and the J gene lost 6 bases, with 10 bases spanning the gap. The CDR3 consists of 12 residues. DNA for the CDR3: TGTGCCACCAGGGCAGGCGCGGATACGCAGTATTTT. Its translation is CATRAGADTQYF.

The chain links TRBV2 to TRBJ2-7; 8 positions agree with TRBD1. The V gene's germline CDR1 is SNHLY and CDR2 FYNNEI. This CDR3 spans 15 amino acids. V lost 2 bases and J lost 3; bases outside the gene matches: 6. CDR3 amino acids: CASSETGTGLYEQYF. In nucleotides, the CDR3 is TGTGCCAGCAGTGAAACCGGGACAGGACTCTACGAGCAGTACTTC.

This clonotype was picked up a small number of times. CDR3 in DNA: TGTGCCAGCCGAAATCAGGGGGCAGGGAATGGCTACACCTTC. The encoded protein is CASRNQGAGNGYTF. The gene calls are TRBV2 and TRBJ1-2; 8 nucleotides match TRBD1. The CDR3 totals 14 residues. Looked up from germline, CDR1 is SNHLY and CDR2 is FYNNEI. Germline trimming cut 8 bases from V and 6 bases from J; bases unmatched to any gene: 11.

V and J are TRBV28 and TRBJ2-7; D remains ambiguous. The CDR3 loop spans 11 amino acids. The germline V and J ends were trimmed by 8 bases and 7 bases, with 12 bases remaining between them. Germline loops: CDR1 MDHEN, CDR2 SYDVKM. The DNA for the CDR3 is TGTGCCAGCGGAAAACGGCAGGAGCAGTACTTC. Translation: CASGKRQEQYF.

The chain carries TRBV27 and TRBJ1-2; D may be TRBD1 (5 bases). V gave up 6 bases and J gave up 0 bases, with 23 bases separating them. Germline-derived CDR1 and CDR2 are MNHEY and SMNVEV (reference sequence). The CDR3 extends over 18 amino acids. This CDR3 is CASSGIGKRGIANYGYTF. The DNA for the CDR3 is TGTGCCAGCAGCGGGATAGGGAAGAGGGGCATAGCTAACTATGGCTACACCTTC.

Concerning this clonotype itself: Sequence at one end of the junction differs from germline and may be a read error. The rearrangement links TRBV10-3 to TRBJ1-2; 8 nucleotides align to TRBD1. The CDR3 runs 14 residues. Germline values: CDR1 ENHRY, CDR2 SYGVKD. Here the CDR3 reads CDISPQGGVYGYTF. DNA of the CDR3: TGTGACATCAGTCCACAGGGGGGTGTCTATGGCTACACCTTC.

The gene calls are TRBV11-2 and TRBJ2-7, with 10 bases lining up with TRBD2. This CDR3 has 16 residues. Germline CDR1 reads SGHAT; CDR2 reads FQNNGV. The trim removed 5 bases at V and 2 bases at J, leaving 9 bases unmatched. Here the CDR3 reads CASSLKTSGLTYEQYF. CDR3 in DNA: TGTGCCAGCAGCCTTAAGACTAGCGGGTTGACCTACGAGCAGTACTTC.

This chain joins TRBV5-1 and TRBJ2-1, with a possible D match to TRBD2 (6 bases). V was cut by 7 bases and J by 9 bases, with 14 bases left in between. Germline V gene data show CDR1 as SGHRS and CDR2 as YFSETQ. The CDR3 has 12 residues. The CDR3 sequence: CASGSGSTEQFF. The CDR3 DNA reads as TGCGCCAGCGGTAGCGGAAGCACTGAGCAGTTCTTC.

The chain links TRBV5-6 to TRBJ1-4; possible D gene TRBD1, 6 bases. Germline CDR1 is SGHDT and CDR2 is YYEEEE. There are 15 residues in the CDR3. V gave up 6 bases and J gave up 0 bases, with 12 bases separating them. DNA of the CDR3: TGTGCCAGCACCACTACAGGGCCAACTAATGAAAAACTGTTTTTT. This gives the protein CASTTTGPTNEKLFF.

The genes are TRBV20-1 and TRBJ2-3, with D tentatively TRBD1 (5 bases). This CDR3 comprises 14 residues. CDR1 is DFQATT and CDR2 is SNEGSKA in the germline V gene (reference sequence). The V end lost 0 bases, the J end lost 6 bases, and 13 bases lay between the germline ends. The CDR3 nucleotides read TGCAGTGCTAGAGATGGAAGGCAGGGCGATACGCAGTATTTT. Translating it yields CSARDGRQGDTQYF.

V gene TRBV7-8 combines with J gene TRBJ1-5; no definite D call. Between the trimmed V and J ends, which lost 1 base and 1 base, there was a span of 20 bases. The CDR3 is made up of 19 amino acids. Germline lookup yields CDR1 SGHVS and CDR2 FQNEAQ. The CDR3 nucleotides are TGTGCCAGCAGCTTAGTGGGCCGGGCCGCCGAAAAAAGCAATCAGCCCCAGCATTTT. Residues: CASSLVGRAAEKSNQPQHF.

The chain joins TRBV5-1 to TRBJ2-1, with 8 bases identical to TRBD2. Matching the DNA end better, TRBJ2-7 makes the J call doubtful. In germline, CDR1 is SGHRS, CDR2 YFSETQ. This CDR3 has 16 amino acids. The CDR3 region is CASSLGAGAAYNEQYF. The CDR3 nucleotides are TGCGCCAGCAGCTTGGGAGCGGGGGCGGCCTACAATGAGCAGTACTTC.

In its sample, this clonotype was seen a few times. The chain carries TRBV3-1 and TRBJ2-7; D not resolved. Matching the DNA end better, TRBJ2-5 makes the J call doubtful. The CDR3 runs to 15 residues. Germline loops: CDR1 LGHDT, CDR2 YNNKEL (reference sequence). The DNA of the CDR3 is TGTGCCAGCAGCCAAGATGAGCGAGCCGTGGAGACCCAGTACTTC. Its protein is CASSQDERAVETQYF.

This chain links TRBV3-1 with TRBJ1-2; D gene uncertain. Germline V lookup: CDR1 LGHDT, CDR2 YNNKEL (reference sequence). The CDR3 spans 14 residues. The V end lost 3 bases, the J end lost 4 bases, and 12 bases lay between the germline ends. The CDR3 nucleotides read TGTGCCAGCAGCCACTGCAGTCTTGGCTATGGCTACACCTTC. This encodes CASSHCSLGYGYTF.

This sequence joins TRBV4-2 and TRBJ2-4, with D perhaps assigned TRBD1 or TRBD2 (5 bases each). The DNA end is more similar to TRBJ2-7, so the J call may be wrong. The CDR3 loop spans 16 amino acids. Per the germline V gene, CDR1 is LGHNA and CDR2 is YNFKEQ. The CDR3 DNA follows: TGTGCCAGCAGCCAAGATTCACTAGTGGGGCCCTACGAGCAGTACTTC. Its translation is CASSQDSLVGPYEQYF.

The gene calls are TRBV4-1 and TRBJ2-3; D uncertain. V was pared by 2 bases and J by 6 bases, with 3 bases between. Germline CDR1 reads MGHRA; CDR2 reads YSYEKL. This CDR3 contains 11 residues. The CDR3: CASSQMDTQYF. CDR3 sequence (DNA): TGCGCCAGCAGCCAAATGGATACGCAGTATTTT.

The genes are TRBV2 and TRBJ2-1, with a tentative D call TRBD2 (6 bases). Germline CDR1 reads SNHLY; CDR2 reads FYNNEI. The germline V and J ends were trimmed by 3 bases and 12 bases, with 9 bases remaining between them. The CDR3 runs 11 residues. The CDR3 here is CASSDEGLQFF. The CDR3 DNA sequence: TGTGCCAGCAGTGACGAGGGACTGCAGTTCTTC.

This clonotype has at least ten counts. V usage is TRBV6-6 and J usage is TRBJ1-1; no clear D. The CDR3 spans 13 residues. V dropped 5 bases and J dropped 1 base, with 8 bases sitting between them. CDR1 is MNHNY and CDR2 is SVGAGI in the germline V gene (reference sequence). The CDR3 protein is CASSRTANTEAFF. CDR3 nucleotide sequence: TGTGCCAGCAGTCGTACAGCGAACACTGAAGCTTTCTTT.

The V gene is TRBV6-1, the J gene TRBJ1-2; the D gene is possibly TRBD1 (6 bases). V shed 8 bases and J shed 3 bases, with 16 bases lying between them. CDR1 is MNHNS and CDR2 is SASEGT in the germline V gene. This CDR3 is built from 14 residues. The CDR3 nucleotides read TGTGCCAGCTCGGGGACACCAACCTACTATGGCTACACCTTC. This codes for CASSGTPTYYGYTF.

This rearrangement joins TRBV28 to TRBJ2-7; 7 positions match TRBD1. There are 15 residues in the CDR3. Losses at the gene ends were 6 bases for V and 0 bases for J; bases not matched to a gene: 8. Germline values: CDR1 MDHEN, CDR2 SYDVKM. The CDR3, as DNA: TGTGCCAGCAGCCACAGGGGTCAAAGCTCCTACGAGCAGTACTTC. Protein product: CASSHRGQSSYEQYF.

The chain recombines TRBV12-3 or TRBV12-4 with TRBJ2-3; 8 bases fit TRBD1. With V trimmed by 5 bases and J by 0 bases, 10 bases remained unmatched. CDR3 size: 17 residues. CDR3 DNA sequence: TGTGCCAGCAGTCCTAGTATAGGGACAGGTAGCACAGATACGCAGTATTTT. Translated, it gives CASSPSIGTGSTDTQYF.

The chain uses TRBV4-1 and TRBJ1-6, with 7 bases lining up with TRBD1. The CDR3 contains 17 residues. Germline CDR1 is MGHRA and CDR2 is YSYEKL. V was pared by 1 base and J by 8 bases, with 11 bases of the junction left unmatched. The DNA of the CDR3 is TGCGCCAGCAGCCAAGGGGGACAGATTTTTCGGGATTCACCCCTCCACTTT. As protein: CASSQGGQIFRDSPLHF.

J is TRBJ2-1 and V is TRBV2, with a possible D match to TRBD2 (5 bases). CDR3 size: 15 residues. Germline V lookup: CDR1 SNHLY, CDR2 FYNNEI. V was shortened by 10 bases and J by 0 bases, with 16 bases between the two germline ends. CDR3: CANKLDQSSYNEQFF. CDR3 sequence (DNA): TGTGCCAACAAACTAGATCAGAGCTCCTACAATGAGCAGTTCTTC.

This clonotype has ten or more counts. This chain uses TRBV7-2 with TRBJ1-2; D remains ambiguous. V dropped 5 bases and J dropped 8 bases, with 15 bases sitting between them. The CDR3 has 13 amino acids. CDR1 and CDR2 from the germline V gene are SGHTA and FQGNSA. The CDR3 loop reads CASSRVGGRGYTF. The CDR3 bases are TGTGCCAGCAGCCGTGTGGGAGGGCGCGGCTACACCTTC.